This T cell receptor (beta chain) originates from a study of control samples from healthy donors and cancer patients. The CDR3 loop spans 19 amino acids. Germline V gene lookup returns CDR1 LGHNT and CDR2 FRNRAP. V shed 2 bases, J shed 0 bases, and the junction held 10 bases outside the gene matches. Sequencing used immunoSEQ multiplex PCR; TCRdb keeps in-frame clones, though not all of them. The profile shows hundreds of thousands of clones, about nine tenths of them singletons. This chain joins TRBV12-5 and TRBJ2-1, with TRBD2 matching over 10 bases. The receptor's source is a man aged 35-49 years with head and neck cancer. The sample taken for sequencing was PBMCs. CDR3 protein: CASGLRLAGSYSSYNEQFF. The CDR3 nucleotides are TGTGCTAGTGGTTTGAGACTAGCGGGTTCTTATAGCTCCTACAATGAGCAGTTCTTC.